The source of this T cell receptor beta chain is a study of vaccination and CD4 T cells after COVID-19 (dated by TCRdb to between 2021 and 2024). Broadly, across the study: Six males and four females were included in the convalescent cohort, with two Hispanic individuals, seven Caucasians, two Asians and one multiracial person represented. Two doses of either the Pfizer-BioNTech BNT162b2 vaccine (n=8) or the Moderna mRNA-1273 vaccine (n=2) were administered to participants. Post-COVID blood samples from convalescent patients were collected a median of around 110 days after diagnosis, with a range of roughly 35 to 170 days. The time from the second vaccine dose to post-vaccine blood sampling had a median of roughly 70 days and ranged from roughly 13 to 241 days. Overlapping spike peptide pools from SARS-CoV-2 and from the common cold coronaviruses HCoV-NL63, HCoV-OC43 and HCoV-229E were used as culture stimuli. Control cultures used a CEFX viral epitope pool as positive control, an HIV-1 Nef peptide pool as negative control, or no peptide. The spike-specific CD4+ TCR repertoire was compared before and after mRNA vaccination in around ten COVID-19 convalescent patients and a handful of infection-naive healthy vaccine recipients.

What the work shows at the level of the full study, not this receptor alone: Among the post-vaccine SARS-CoV-2-reactive clones in convalescent patients, a median around 90% showed up only after vaccination, which suggests vaccine-specific priming. The number of convalescent patients in the study was relatively small, and the study did not examine early timepoints following natural infection. Of the vaccine-specific clones found in convalescent patients, nearly all (304 of 307) were mono-reactive for SARS-CoV-2 spike instead of being cross-reactive with common cold coronaviruses. An increase in the median number of SARS-CoV-2-reactive clonotypes from approximately 20 after infection to 38 after vaccination was observed, but the change was not found to be significant.

For CDR1 and CDR2, the germline V gene lists MNHNS and SASEGT. The CDR3 measures 13 amino acids from cysteine to phenylalanine. Only CDR3 DNA remains: 39 bases, in frame from the first base. The junction shows trimming of 6 bases on V and 5 bases on J, plus 13 bases between the germline ends. The treatment or condition label of this sample denotes: roughly ten-day PBMC culture with coronavirus spike peptide pools or control peptides (ViraFEST assay). The ViraFEST assay, used in the study, expanded antigen-specific T cells with peptide pools and then identified the expanded clonotypes through TCR sequencing. Negative nucleocapsid antibody tests before and after vaccination confirmed that the healthy vaccine recipients had no prior SARS-CoV-2 infection. PBMCs were cultured at under 2.5 million per well in IMDM supplemented with 5% human AB serum and 9 to 10 IU/ml IL-2, with approximately 11 ug/ml peptide pools added. On days 3 and 7, half of the culture medium was replaced with fresh IL-2-containing medium. After about nine days of culture, CD4+ T cells were isolated by negative selection with the EasySep CD4+ T cell isolation kit. Ficoll-Paque Plus gradient centrifugation was used to isolate PBMCs from whole blood, and the isolated PBMCs were then either used fresh or cryopreserved at -140C. In general, triplicate wells were set up for every culture condition.

The library relied on PCR. DNA from cultured CD4+ T cells underwent TCR sequencing with the Oncomine TCR Beta short-read assay at the Johns Hopkins FTIC core. Genomic DNA was extracted from the cultured CD4+ T cells with the QIAamp micro DNA kit. Oncomine TCR Beta libraries from cultured CD4+ T cells were pooled with unique dual indexes and sequenced on an Illumina iSeq 100. The paper's processing steps were these. Non-productive sequences were removed, and CDR3s that did not start with C, did not end with F or W, or were shorter than 7 amino acids were discarded. Antigen-specific clonotypes were identified with the MANAFEST web application by comparing peptide-stimulated wells with reference and other culture wells. For a clone to be called positive, the clone needed an FDR below 0.05, an odds ratio above 5, and a productive frequency above 0.1% in at least two of three replicate wells. A clonotype was classed as cross-reactive if the clonotype showed significant expansion both in SARS-CoV-2 spike wells and in at least one common cold coronavirus spike condition. Similarity between CDR3 sequences was evaluated in R version 3.6.1 using Levenshtein distances (stringdist) and unrooted phylogenetic trees (ape). TCRdb reran the public reads through fastp at Q25 and MiXCR, keeping productive beta chains. A single entry per CDR3 protein holds the most common genes and DNA from its merged rows. These V and J calls are TCRdb output, not the study's own analysis. Counted in this sample were roughly 12,000 distinct CDR3 sequences; roughly 30% of them appeared once. The top ten clones comprise more than 30% of the sample.

This clonotype was recorded a few times. This receptor's antigen is unknown. The record has no base qualities; no much larger clone is one base away. The chain joins TRBV6-1 to TRBJ1-1, with TRBD1 as a weak D call on 6 bases. The sequencing here drew on CD4+ T cells from blood, cultured in vitro, taken before SARS-CoV-2 vaccination. The receptor was isolated from a human donor who received a COVID-19 vaccine. In nucleotides, the sequence is TGTGCCAGCAGCTCTAAGAGGGGGACTGAAGCTTTCTTT. Its translation reads: CASSSKRGTEAFF.